The 11 T cell receptor beta chains below all came from one sample that was sequenced in a study of radiotherapy plus CTLA-4 blockade in lung cancer. The data were produced by immunoSEQ multiplex PCR, yet TCRdb's version contains in-frame clones alone and is incomplete. The sample records about 97,000 clones, roughly 79% being singletons. This sample comprised peripheral blood, obtained from a patient treated with radiotherapy plus ipilimumab. Receptors were obtained from a human donor with non-small cell lung cancer who had a partial response to radiotherapy plus ipilimumab. Some clones in this sample may be carry-over from other donors' samples.

This rearrangement joins TRBV13 to TRBJ1-6, with D uncertain. The V end was cut by 5 bases, the J end by 6 bases, with 11 bases between. The CDR3 spans 14 residues. Germline V CDR1 and CDR2: PRHDT, FYEKMQ (reference sequence). DNA for the CDR3: TGTGCCAGCAGCGTACAGAGAAGTAATTCACCCCTCCACTTT. The encoded protein is CASSVQRSNSPLHF.

This chain connects TRBV29-1 to TRBJ1-1; 9 bases match TRBD1. The CDR3 has 11 amino acids. CDR1 SQVTM and CDR2 ANQGSEA come from the germline V gene. Trimming removed 8 bases from V and 8 bases from J; junction bases left unmatched: 6. The CDR3 sequence is CSTRDRVEAFF. The CDR3 DNA reads TGCAGCACAAGGGACAGGGTAGAAGCTTTCTTT.

V is TRBV11-2 and J is TRBJ2-7, with 8 bases fitting TRBD1. Germline V gene lookup returns CDR1 SGHAT and CDR2 FQNNGV. The CDR3 extends over 15 amino acids. After removal of 4 bases from V and 1 base from J, the junction contained 6 bases not matched to a gene. Here the CDR3 reads CASSSGGSPSYEQYF. The CDR3 DNA reads as TGTGCCAGCAGCTCAGGGGGCTCACCGTCCTACGAGCAGTACTTC.

The genes are TRBV6-1 and TRBJ1-5; 7 bases line up with TRBD1. CDR3 length: 12 residues. The germline V gene encodes CDR1 MNHNS and CDR2 SASEGT. V trimming: 7 bases; J trimming: 5 bases; junction bases outside the gene matches: 2. In nucleotides, the CDR3 is TGTGCCAGCAAGGGACAGTATCAGCCCCAGCATTTT. Translating gives CASKGQYQPQHF.

The chain employs TRBV6-5 and TRBJ2-1; possibly TRBD2 for D (6 bases). Trimming shortened V by 4 bases and J by 12 bases, and 13 bases separated the two germline ends. CDR3 length: 12 residues. Germline V gene sequence: CDR1 MNHEY, CDR2 SVGAGI. In nucleotides, the CDR3 is TGTGCCAGCAGTTCCAGCTGGGGGGTGCAGTTCTTC. Translating gives CASSSSWGVQFF.

The chain recombines TRBV19 with TRBJ2-2; possibly TRBD1 for D (6 bases). This CDR3 has 14 residues. The germline V gene encodes CDR1 LNHDA and CDR2 SQIVND (reference sequence). Trimming took 6 bases from V and 6 from J, leaving 14 bases between them. In DNA, the CDR3 is TGTGCCAGTAGCGCGGGCAGGGGCCCCGGGGAGCTGTTTTTT. Its translation is CASSAGRGPGELFF.

This rearrangement joins TRBV7-3 to TRBJ2-1, with 9 bases matching TRBD2. After removal of 3 bases from V and 3 bases from J, the junction contained 3 bases not matched to a gene. Germline loops: CDR1 SGHTA, CDR2 FQGTGA. The CDR3 covers 15 residues. CDR3 coding DNA: TGTGCCAGCAGCTTCATAGCGGGGGACTACAATGAGCAGTTCTTC. Translated, it gives CASSFIAGDYNEQFF.

This sequence joins TRBV6-6 and TRBJ2-7, with 7 bases fitting TRBD1. V was pared by 6 bases and J by 3 bases, with 8 bases of the junction left unmatched. This CDR3 region has 14 residues. Germline loops: CDR1 MNHNY, CDR2 SVGAGI (reference sequence). The CDR3: CASRKGQLFYEQYF. The CDR3, as DNA: TGTGCCAGCAGGAAGGGACAGCTTTTCTACGAGCAGTACTTC.

The chain uses TRBV30 and TRBJ2-5; 15 nucleotides agree with TRBD2. Germline CDR1 and CDR2: GTSNPN and SVGIG (reference sequence). The length of the CDR3 is 16 residues. With V trimmed by 3 bases and J by 2 bases, 4 bases remained unmatched. The CDR3 coding sequence is TGTGCCTGGAGGGGACTAGCGGGAGGCCCACAAGAGACCCAGTACTTC. It encodes CAWRGLAGGPQETQYF. The full variable domain, its missing parts supplied by reference TRBV30 and TRBJ2-5, is SQTIHQWPATLVQPVGSPLSLECTVEGTSNPNLYWYRQAAGRGLQLLFYSVGIGQISSEVPQNLSASRPQDRQFILSSKKLLLSDSGFYLCAWRGLAGGPQETQYFGPGTRLLVL.

This chain links TRBV19 with TRBJ2-3; maybe TRBD2 (6 bases). CDR3 length equals 14 residues. The V end was cut by 6 bases, the J end by 4 bases, with 14 bases between. Germline lookup yields CDR1 LNHDA and CDR2 SQIVND (reference sequence). The CDR3 nucleotides read TGTGCCAGTAGGCCTCCTAGCGCGGCAGATACGCAGTATTTT. This sequence encodes CASRPPSAADTQYF.

The sample holds a few counts of this clone. The chain carries TRBV19 and TRBJ1-2, with 7 positions matching TRBD1. Germline-derived CDR1 and CDR2 are LNHDA and SQIVND (reference sequence). This CDR3 has 12 amino acids. V was clipped by 10 bases and J by 4 bases; unmatched bases: 6. CDR3 bases: TGTGCCACCCACAGGGGATTCTATGGCTACACCTTC. It codes for CATHRGFYGYTF. Variable domain in full (rest from reference TRBV19 and TRBJ1-2): DGGITQSPKYLFRKEGQNVTLSCEQNLNHDAMYWYRQDPGQGLRLIYYSQIVNDFQKGDIAEGYSVSREKKESFPLTVTSAQKNPTAFYLCATHRGFYGYTFGSGTRLTVV.